The 13 T cell receptor beta chains listed next were all sequenced from one sample in a study of blood T cell repertoires in COVID-19 (dated by TCRdb to 2019 to 2021). Libraries were made using the immunoSEQ multiplex PCR assay. TCRdb obtained this table from immuneACCESS and retained in-frame rearrangements with V and J assigned. These tables miss some clones; where compared with another copy, unresolved V genes account for less than half of the shortfall, and the remainder is unexplained. For this sample the table gives around 230,000 clones, of which about nine tenths were detected only once. The ten top clones hold under 2.5% of the sample. Sequencing used PBMCs or T cells enriched from blood (not recorded which). All receptors derive from a woman in her 40s with acute COVID-19.

This chain joins TRBV27 and TRBJ2-1; D unresolved. The CDR3 length is 12 residues. From germline, CDR1 is MNHEY and CDR2 SMNVEV (reference sequence). V was trimmed by 5 bases and J by 7 bases, leaving 9 bases between them. The CDR3 DNA follows: TGTGCCAGCAGTCCCCGTTTGAATGAGCAGTTCTTC. It yields the protein CASSPRLNEQFF.

The J gene is TRBJ1-3, the V gene TRBV5-1; the match to TRBD1 covers 7 bases. Trimming cost V 4 bases and J 2 bases; bases outside gene matches: 15. The CDR3 loop spans 18 amino acids. Germline-derived CDR1 and CDR2 are SGHRS and YFSETQ. The DNA of the CDR3 is TGCGCCAGCAGCAACCCTCATACTCTTACAGGGGCTGGAAACACCATATATTTT. It yields the protein CASSNPHTLTGAGNTIYF.

Worth noting for this clone: Other DNA sequences in the same sample also yield this CDR3. This sequence joins TRBV29-1 and TRBJ1-1; D remains unclear. V dropped 5 bases and J dropped 1 base, with 8 bases sitting between them. Germline CDR1 SQVTM, CDR2 ANQGSEA. The CDR3 runs 12 residues. The CDR3 nucleotides are TGCAGCGTTTCACGGGGGAACACTGAAGCTTTCTTT. The encoded protein is CSVSRGNTEAFF.

The chain couples TRBV5-1 to TRBJ2-3; 12 nucleotides match TRBD2. This CDR3 is 15 amino acids long. Trimming removed 0 bases from V and 6 bases from J; junction bases left unmatched: 2. Germline loops: CDR1 SGHRS, CDR2 YFSETQ. The CDR3 here is CASSLAGLAGDTQYF. For the CDR3, the DNA is TGCGCCAGCAGCTTGGCGGGACTAGCGGGTGATACGCAGTATTTT.

The genes are TRBV4-3 and TRBJ2-3; TRBD1 agrees at 10 bases. Germline CDR1 reads LGHNA; CDR2 reads YSLEER. Trimming took 0 bases from V and 2 from J; bases not matched to a gene: 8. The CDR3 is 18 residues long. CDR3 sequence reads: CASSQDFRQGAVTDTQYF. CDR3 in DNA: TGCGCCAGCAGCCAAGACTTTCGACAGGGGGCCGTCACAGATACGCAGTATTTT.

The J gene is TRBJ1-2, the V gene TRBV7-2; 7 bases are a match to TRBD1. Germline V lookup: CDR1 SGHTA, CDR2 FQGNSA. V was pared by 4 bases and J by 6 bases, with 5 bases of the junction left unmatched. This CDR3 comprises 13 residues. The CDR3 DNA is TGTGCCAGCAGCTATACAGGGGTGGATGGCTACACCTTC. Translated, it gives CASSYTGVDGYTF.

In regard to this clone: The sample has other DNA sequences that encode this CDR3 too. The J gene is TRBJ2-2, the V gene TRBV7-2; weak D call: TRBD2 (6 bases). The CDR3 has 15 amino acids. Germline V gene data show CDR1 as SGHTA and CDR2 as FQGNSA. With 1 base removed from V and 3 bases from J, the gap between germline ends came to 9 bases. CDR3 nucleotides: TGTGCCAGCAGCTTAGTGCGGGGCCACACCGGGGAGCTGTTTTTT. It yields the protein CASSLVRGHTGELFF.

The rearrangement uses TRBV7-2 and TRBJ2-1, with D tentatively TRBD2 (6 bases). The CDR3 is 15 residues long. The germline CDR1 and CDR2 sequences are SGHTA and FQGNSA. Trimming left V 0 bases short and J 2 bases short, with 8 bases between. Written as DNA, the CDR3 is TGTGCCAGCAGCTTAGCTAGCGGTACCTACAATGAGCAGTTCTTC. Protein product: CASSLASGTYNEQFF.

The chain is built from TRBV11-2 and TRBJ1-3, with unresolved D. The CDR3 extends over 13 amino acids. CDR1 is SGHAT and CDR2 is FQNNGV in the germline V gene. V was clipped by 2 bases and J by 7 bases, with 9 bases between them. The CDR3 loop is CASSLNRGNTIYF. The CDR3 DNA reads as TGTGCCAGCAGCTTAAACAGAGGGAACACCATATATTTT.

The chain recombines TRBV7-2 with TRBJ2-6, with D maybe TRBD1 (5 bases). Between the trimmed V and J ends, which lost 1 base and 2 bases, there was a span of 9 bases. There are 16 residues in the CDR3. Germline loops: CDR1 SGHTA, CDR2 FQGNSA. The CDR3 spells CASSLVGAPGANVLTF. Written as DNA, the CDR3 is TGTGCCAGCAGCTTAGTAGGGGCCCCTGGGGCCAACGTCCTGACTTTC.

V gene TRBV12-5 combines with J gene TRBJ2-2, with D tentatively TRBD2 (5 bases). The CDR3 is made up of 16 amino acids. CDR1 and CDR2 (germline): LGHNT, FRNRAP. V was cut by 0 bases and J by 2 bases, with 10 bases left in between. CDR3 in amino acids: CASGLVRGFNTGELFF. The DNA for the CDR3 is TGTGCTAGTGGTTTGGTAAGAGGGTTCAACACCGGGGAGCTGTTTTTT.

The genes are TRBV5-8 and TRBJ1-5; the match to TRBD1 covers 7 bases. After removal of 4 bases from V and 4 bases from J, the junction contained 11 bases not matched to a gene. CDR1 is SGHTS and CDR2 is YDEGEE in the germline V gene. The CDR3 is 16 residues long. The CDR3 protein is CASSPLATGLNQPQHF. In DNA form, the CDR3 reads TGTGCCAGCAGCCCCTTGGCGACAGGGCTTAATCAGCCCCAGCATTTT.

The CDR3 DNA is TGTGCCAGCAGCTTCGCCAAGGGGCTAGCGGGGAGCTTTTCCGTC. Amino acid sequence: CASSFAKGLAGSFSV. The gene calls are TRBV7-2 and TRBJ2-7; TRBD2 aligns across 9 bases. Looked up from germline, CDR1 is SGHTA and CDR2 is FQGNSA. The CDR3 is made up of 15 amino acids.